This is a list of T cell receptor beta chains from one sample in a study of cytotoxic CD8 clonotypes in ibrutinib-treated CLL. The repertoire was sequenced with immunoSEQ multiplex PCR; TCRdb's copy has only in-frame clones and lacks some. The sample has about 140,000 clones, 65% to 85% seen once. Source: PBMCs, taken after 36 months of ibrutinib treatment. The receptors originated from a human donor with chronic lymphocytic leukemia. Each CDR3 is given with its conserved first and last residue. A D gene is named only where the DNA matches it firmly. Some rows mark clone size as missing; the rest say once, few, many or name a class of expanded clone.

v_call: TRBV6-5
cdr3_length: 14
clone_size: .
j_call: TRBJ1-1
d_call: TRBD1
cdr3_nt: TGTGCCAGCAGTTGGACAGGGGAGGGCACTGAAGCTTTCTTT
cdr3_aa: CASSWTGEGTEAFF

v_call: TRBV6-4
cdr3_length: 17
clone_size: .
j_call: TRBJ1-5
d_call: TRBD1
cdr3_nt: TGTGCCAGCACACCCGGGACAGGGGGCTGGGGCAATCAGCCCCAGCATTTT
cdr3_aa: CASTPGTGGWGNQPQHF

v_call: TRBV30
cdr3_length: 14
clone_size: .
j_call: TRBJ1-2
d_call: .
cdr3_nt: TGTGCCTGGAGTAAACAGGCACCTTTATATGGCTACACCTTC
cdr3_aa: CAWSKQAPLYGYTF

v_call: TRBV7-8
cdr3_length: 13
clone_size: few
j_call: TRBJ2-2
d_call: .
cdr3_nt: TGTGCCAGCCGGACAGCCGACACCGGGGAGCTGTTTTTT
cdr3_aa: CASRTADTGELFF

v_call: TRBV5-1
cdr3_length: 13
clone_size: .
j_call: TRBJ1-5
d_call: .
cdr3_nt: TGCGCCAGCAGCTGGAACATGGATCAGCCCCAGCATTTT
cdr3_aa: CASSWNMDQPQHF

v_call: TRBV6-5
cdr3_length: 13
clone_size: .
j_call: TRBJ1-2
d_call: .
cdr3_nt: TGTGCCAGCAGTTACTTGAGGCAGGGTGGCTACACCTTC
cdr3_aa: CASSYLRQGGYTF

v_call: TRBV11-2
cdr3_length: 11
clone_size: .
j_call: TRBJ2-5
d_call: .
cdr3_nt: TGTGCCAGCAGCTTACAAGAGACCCAGTACTTC
cdr3_aa: CASSLQETQYF

v_call: TRBV5-1
cdr3_length: 14
clone_size: .
j_call: TRBJ1-4
d_call: .
cdr3_nt: TGCGCCAGCAGCTTGGAAGGGACTAATGAAAAACTGTTTTTT
cdr3_aa: CASSLEGTNEKLFF

v_call: TRBV5-6
cdr3_length: 15
clone_size: once
j_call: TRBJ1-4
d_call: .
cdr3_nt: TGTGCCAGCAGCCCGCCCTGGGGGGGCGATGAAAAACTGTTTTTT
cdr3_aa: CASSPPWGGDEKLFF

v_call: TRBV5-1
cdr3_length: 14
clone_size: .
j_call: TRBJ2-7
d_call: TRBD1
cdr3_nt: TGCGCCAGCAGCTTCTCATCAGGGGGCTACGAGCAGTACTTC
cdr3_aa: CASSFSSGGYEQYF

v_call: TRBV7-2
cdr3_length: 15
clone_size: .
j_call: TRBJ2-3
d_call: TRBD2
cdr3_nt: TGTGCCAGCAGCTTGTTCCGGGGGGACGCAGATACGCAGTATTTT
cdr3_aa: CASSLFRGDADTQYF

v_call: TRBV7-6
cdr3_length: 17
clone_size: .
j_call: TRBJ2-7
d_call: TRBD1
cdr3_nt: TGTGCCAGCAGCTTCCAGGGGGCTGCTACGGTACCCTACGAGCAGTACTTC
cdr3_aa: CASSFQGAATVPYEQYF

v_call: TRBV7-7
cdr3_length: 13
clone_size: .
j_call: TRBJ2-7
d_call: TRBD1
cdr3_nt: TGTGCCAGCAGCCTAACGACAGGGGGCGAGCAGTACTTC
cdr3_aa: CASSLTTGGEQYF

v_call: TRBV6-1
cdr3_length: 13
clone_size: many
j_call: TRBJ1-5
d_call: TRBD1
cdr3_nt: TGTGCCAGCAGACAGGGGAGCAATCAGCCCCAGCATTTT
cdr3_aa: CASRQGSNQPQHF

v_call: TRBV7-9
cdr3_length: 15
clone_size: .
j_call: TRBJ2-5
d_call: .
cdr3_nt: TGTGCCAGCAGCACCACCAGGGTTTCCCAAGAGACCCAGTACTTC
cdr3_aa: CASSTTRVSQETQYF

v_call: TRBV30
cdr3_length: 12
clone_size: .
j_call: TRBJ2-1
d_call: .
cdr3_nt: TGTGCCTGGAGGGAGGGCTTCGGTGGGCAGTTCTTC
cdr3_aa: CAWREGFGGQFF

v_call: TRBV2
cdr3_length: 15
clone_size: .
j_call: TRBJ2-7
d_call: .
cdr3_nt: TGTGCCAGCAGTGCGCCCACGGGATACCCCTACGAGCAGTACTTC
cdr3_aa: CASSAPTGYPYEQYF

v_call: TRBV5-6
cdr3_length: 15
clone_size: .
j_call: TRBJ1-6
d_call: .
cdr3_nt: TGTGCCAGCAGCTTGTCAGTCTCCTATAATTCACCCCTCCACTTT
cdr3_aa: CASSLSVSYNSPLHF

v_call: TRBV10-1
cdr3_length: 12
clone_size: .
j_call: TRBJ1-2
d_call: TRBD1
cdr3_nt: TGCGCCAGCAGCTCTGACAGGGTTGGCTACACCTTC
cdr3_aa: CASSSDRVGYTF

v_call: TRBV7-8
cdr3_length: 15
clone_size: .
j_call: TRBJ2-6
d_call: .
cdr3_nt: TGTGCCAGCAGCTTAAGGATGGCTGGGGCCAACGTCCTGACTTTC
cdr3_aa: CASSLRMAGANVLTF

v_call: TRBV9
cdr3_length: 15
clone_size: once
j_call: TRBJ1-6
d_call: .
cdr3_nt: TGTGCCAGCAGCGTAGGTAGTTCAGGGAATTCACCCCTCCACTTT
cdr3_aa: CASSVGSSGNSPLHF

v_call: TRBV6-6
cdr3_length: 15
clone_size: .
j_call: TRBJ2-7
d_call: TRBD1
cdr3_nt: TGTGCCAGCAGGCAGGGACAGGGGGCGTTCGACGAGCAGTACTTC
cdr3_aa: CASRQGQGAFDEQYF

v_call: TRBV7-2
cdr3_length: 16
clone_size: .
j_call: TRBJ1-1
d_call: .
cdr3_nt: TGTGCCAGCAGCTTAACGGATGGTGGGGGGCGTGCTGAAGCTTTCTTT
cdr3_aa: CASSLTDGGGRAEAFF

v_call: TRBV5-4
cdr3_length: 19
clone_size: .
j_call: TRBJ1-2
d_call: TRBD1
cdr3_nt: TGTGCCAGCAGCGTGTACGCCGCGGGGTCGGACAGGGGGCCTGGAGGCTACACCTTC
cdr3_aa: CASSVYAAGSDRGPGGYTF

v_call: TRBV30
cdr3_length: 16
clone_size: .
j_call: TRBJ2-2
d_call: TRBD2
cdr3_nt: TGTGCCTGGACCCGGTGGGCTAGCGGGAACACCGGGGAGCTGTTTTTT
cdr3_aa: CAWTRWASGNTGELFF

v_call: TRBV7-3
cdr3_length: 14
clone_size: .
j_call: TRBJ2-7
d_call: .
cdr3_nt: TGTGCCAGCAGCTCGGGACTGCCGCCTGATGAGCAGTACTTC
cdr3_aa: CASSSGLPPDEQYF

v_call: TRBV15
cdr3_length: 13
clone_size: once
j_call: TRBJ2-7
d_call: .
cdr3_nt: TGTGCCACCAGCAGAGATCCGGCAGCCGGGCAGTACTTC
cdr3_aa: CATSRDPAAGQYF

v_call: TRBV6-5
cdr3_length: 16
clone_size: once
j_call: TRBJ2-7
d_call: TRBD2
cdr3_nt: TGTGCCAGCAGTTACTCTGGACTAGCGGGAGGGTACGAGCAGTACTTC
cdr3_aa: CASSYSGLAGGYEQYF

v_call: TRBV5-1
cdr3_length: 15
clone_size: .
j_call: TRBJ2-2
d_call: .
cdr3_nt: TGCGCCAGCAGCCCTTCGGGGCAGAACACCGGGGAGCTGTTTTTT
cdr3_aa: CASSPSGQNTGELFF

v_call: TRBV10-3
cdr3_length: 14
clone_size: .
j_call: TRBJ1-2
d_call: .
cdr3_nt: TGTGCCATCAGTGAGTCGATAATCGTCTATGGCTACACCTTC
cdr3_aa: CAISESIIVYGYTF

v_call: TRBV28
cdr3_length: 15
clone_size: .
j_call: TRBJ1-1
d_call: TRBD1
cdr3_nt: TGTGCCAGCAGGTCCGGGACAGACATGAACACTGAAGCTTTCTTT
cdr3_aa: CASRSGTDMNTEAFF

v_call: TRBV11-2
cdr3_length: 15
clone_size: .
j_call: TRBJ2-2
d_call: .
cdr3_nt: TGTGCCAGCAGCTTAGTCCGACTAGTTCCCGGGGAGCTGTTTTTT
cdr3_aa: CASSLVRLVPGELFF

v_call: TRBV7-6
cdr3_length: 13
clone_size: .
j_call: TRBJ2-7
d_call: .
cdr3_nt: TGTGCCAGCAGCCATCAGGACAGCTACGAGCAGTACTTC
cdr3_aa: CASSHQDSYEQYF

v_call: TRBV6-5
cdr3_length: 14
clone_size: few
j_call: TRBJ2-2
d_call: .
cdr3_nt: TGTGCCAGCATAGGCAGCCAGAACACCGGGGAGCTGTTTTTT
cdr3_aa: CASIGSQNTGELFF

v_call: TRBV7-9
cdr3_length: 15
clone_size: .
j_call: TRBJ2-1
d_call: .
cdr3_nt: TGTGCCAGCAGCTACCCTGGGTTAGCTGGGAATGAGCAGTTCTTC
cdr3_aa: CASSYPGLAGNEQFF

v_call: TRBV9
cdr3_length: 20
clone_size: .
j_call: TRBJ2-2
d_call: TRBD1
cdr3_nt: TGTGCCAGCAGCGTAGCTTTGTTAGGGGGCGCGTCCCCGAACACCGGGGAGCTGTTTTTT
cdr3_aa: CASSVALLGGASPNTGELFF

v_call: TRBV11-3
cdr3_length: 16
clone_size: .
j_call: TRBJ2-3
d_call: TRBD2
cdr3_nt: TGTGCCAGCAGCTTAGCATTAGCGGGAGTCAGAGATACGCAGTATTTT
cdr3_aa: CASSLALAGVRDTQYF

v_call: TRBV5-6
cdr3_length: 14
clone_size: .
j_call: TRBJ1-5
d_call: .
cdr3_nt: TGTGCCAGCAGCCGATGGGGGGGCAGCCAGCCCCAGCATTTT
cdr3_aa: CASSRWGGSQPQHF

v_call: TRBV6-1
cdr3_length: 13
clone_size: .
j_call: TRBJ1-1
d_call: TRBD1
cdr3_nt: TGTGCCAGCAGTGTCACAGGGGTTGGGGAAGCTTTCTTT
cdr3_aa: CASSVTGVGEAFF

v_call: TRBV19
cdr3_length: 14
clone_size: .
j_call: TRBJ1-1
d_call: .
cdr3_nt: TGTGCCAGTAGTATCCCCAATGGGCACACTGAAGCTTTCTTT
cdr3_aa: CASSIPNGHTEAFF